The next 8 T cell receptor beta chains were all read from a single sample in a study of cytomegalovirus exposure and HLA in healthy donors (dated by TCRdb to 2016 to 2017). Receptors were amplified or captured by the immunoSEQ multiplex PCR assay. A mixture of 60 forward primers for TCR Vbeta segments and 13 reverse primers for TCR Jbeta segments was used in the multiplex PCR. As stored in TCRdb, this immuneACCESS dataset retains in-frame rearrangements with V and J assigned. A fraction of the clones does not appear; measured against another copy, unresolved V genes explain less than half of the discrepancy, and the remainder lacks a known reason. The sample table contains 140,000 to 150,000 clones; only one count was recorded for around 78% of them. 2% to 3% of the sample lies in the top ten. Sequencing was carried out using PBMCs. These receptors were taken from a young woman in good health and CMV-seropositive.

V is TRBV5-4 and J is TRBJ2-1; 7 nucleotides align to TRBD2. The germline CDR1 and CDR2 sequences are SGHNT and YYREEE (reference sequence). The trim removed 7 bases at V and 1 base at J, leaving 11 bases unmatched. This CDR3 is built from 16 residues. CDR3 residues: CASRGGGGGSYNEQFF. CDR3 sequence (DNA): TGTGCCAGCCGAGGTGGGGGGGGAGGTTCCTACAATGAGCAGTTCTTC.

This clone has only one observation. The chain carries TRBV20-1 and TRBJ1-2; 7 nucleotides agree with TRBD1. Germline CDR1 DFQATT, CDR2 SNEGSKA (reference sequence). V gave up 7 bases and J gave up 4 bases; unmatched junction bases: 3. The CDR3 contains 11 residues. CDR3 loop: CSVRQGYGYTF. The CDR3 nucleotides read TGCAGTGTCCGACAGGGCTATGGCTACACCTTC.

CDR3 region: CASRRDSNEQYF. CDR3 sequence (DNA): TGCGCCAGCAGGAGGGACAGTAACGAGCAGTACTTC. The chain joins TRBV5-1 to TRBJ2-7, with 7 bases identical to TRBD1. In germline, CDR1 is SGHRS, CDR2 YFSETQ. The junction had 4 bases not matched to a gene; V was cut back by 5 bases and J by 5 bases. The CDR3 contains 12 residues.

J is TRBJ1-1 and V is TRBV5-6; possible D gene TRBD1, 6 bases. CDR1 is SGHDT and CDR2 is YYEEEE in the germline V gene. The CDR3 has 15 amino acids. Deletions cut 5 bases from V and 0 bases from J, with 14 bases between. The CDR3 region has the DNA TGTGCCAGCAGACGATGGACAGCCATGAACACTGAAGCTTTCTTT. This encodes CASRRWTAMNTEAFF. Full variable domain (rest looked up from reference TRBV5-6 and TRBJ1-1): DAGVTQSPTHLIKTRGQQVTLRCSPKSGHDTVSWYQQALGQGPQFIFQYYEEEERQRGNFPDRFSGHQFPNYSSELNVNALLLGDSALYLCASRRWTAMNTEAFFGQGTRLTVV.

The CDR3 is CASRRTGPGYEQYF. In DNA, the CDR3 is TGTGCCAGCAGGAGGACAGGGCCTGGCTACGAGCAGTACTTC. This sequence joins TRBV28 and TRBJ2-7; TRBD1 matches at 8 bases. The J segment lost 3 bases and the V segment lost 6 bases, leaving 7 bases of the junction unmatched. The germline CDR1 and CDR2 sequences are MDHEN and SYDVKM. The CDR3 is made up of 14 amino acids. Based on the CDR3 plus reference TRBV28 and TRBJ2-7, the full variable domain is DVKVTQSSRYLVKRTGEKVFLECVQDMDHENMFWYRQDPGLGLRLIYFSYDVKMKEKGDIPEGYSVSREKKERFSLILESASTNQTSMYLCASRRTGPGYEQYFGPGTRLTVT.

The chain combines TRBV5-1 with TRBJ2-5, with 9 bases identical to TRBD1. CDR3 length equals 15 residues. Germline assignment: CDR1 SGHRS and CDR2 YFSETQ. With 0 bases clipped from V and 4 bases from J, the junction kept 4 bases outside the gene matches. The DNA of the CDR3 is TGCGCCAGCAGCTTGGCGGACAGGGGCGCAGAGACCCAGTACTTC. Translating gives CASSLADRGAETQYF.

The chain recombines TRBV6-1 with TRBJ2-7; TRBD2 might be the D (5 bases). CDR3 length: 15 amino acids. Trimming left V 7 bases short and J 3 bases short, with 19 bases between. Germline CDR1 reads MNHNS; CDR2 reads SASEGT. The CDR3 DNA reads as TGTGCCAGCAACCCCCAGGCGGGTTTCGGCTACGAGCAGTACTTC. This translates into CASNPQAGFGYEQYF.

The chain couples TRBV19 to TRBJ2-3; 8 nucleotides agree with TRBD2. Germline trimming cut 0 bases from V and 4 bases from J; bases unmatched to any gene: 9. The CDR3 runs to 17 residues. Germline CDR1 and CDR2: LNHDA and SQIVND (reference sequence). The CDR3 spells CASSIDLGGAVADTQYF. The CDR3 DNA reads as TGTGCCAGTAGTATAGATCTCGGGGGGGCCGTTGCAGATACGCAGTATTTT. Supplemented by reference TRBV19 and TRBJ2-3, the full variable domain reads DGGITQSPKYLFRKEGQNVTLSCEQNLNHDAMYWYRQDPGQGLRLIYYSQIVNDFQKGDIAEGYSVSREKKESFPLTVTSAQKNPTAFYLCASSIDLGGAVADTQYFGPGTRLTVL.